Below, one TCR beta chain is given with its context. Its specificity is unknown. These data originate in a study of shared clonotypes between healthy human individuals. Study in general: The cohort had two women and three men, ages 18 to 49.

Deep-level running was used for the assay. Repertoires were generated with immunoSEQ multiplex PCR, while TCRdb's copy carries only in-frame clones and drops some. The table includes around 510,000 clones, roughly four fifths detected once. All participating donors were Caucasian adults from Nashville, Tennessee. The trim removed 2 bases at V and 2 bases at J, leaving 5 bases unmatched. Germline V CDR1 and CDR2: MDHEN, SYDVKM. This CDR3 spans 17 amino acids. Study-level points and caveats: With few donors, the genetic and exposure-history diversity represented was limited.

This receptor was identified in a woman in her forties in good health. Some clones in this sample may be carry-over from other donors' samples. The sample consisted of PBMCs. The chain employs TRBV28 and TRBJ2-6; TRBD1 matches at 8 bases. The CDR3 loop reads CASSLGQGAPGANVLTF. Here the CDR3 DNA reads TGTGCCAGCAGTTTAGGGCAGGGGGCCCCTGGGGCCAACGTCCTGACTTTC. The full variable domain, with the rest looked up from reference TRBV28 and TRBJ2-6, is DVKVTQSSRYLVKRTGEKVFLECVQDMDHENMFWYRQDPGLGLRLIYFSYDVKMKEKGDIPEGYSVSREKKERFSLILESASTNQTSMYLCASSLGQGAPGANVLTFGAGSRLTVL.